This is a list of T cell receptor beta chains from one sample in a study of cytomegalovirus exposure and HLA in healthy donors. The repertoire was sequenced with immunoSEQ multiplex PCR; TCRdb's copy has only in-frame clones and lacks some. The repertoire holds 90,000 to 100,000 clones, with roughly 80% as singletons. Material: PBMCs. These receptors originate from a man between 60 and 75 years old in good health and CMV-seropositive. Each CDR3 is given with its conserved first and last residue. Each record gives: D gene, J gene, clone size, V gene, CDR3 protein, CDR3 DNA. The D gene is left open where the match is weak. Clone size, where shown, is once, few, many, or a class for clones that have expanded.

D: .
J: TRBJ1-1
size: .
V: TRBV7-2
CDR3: CASSFVLVKSTEAFF
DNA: TGTGCCAGCAGCTTCGTTCTGGTCAAGAGCACTGAAGCTTTCTTT

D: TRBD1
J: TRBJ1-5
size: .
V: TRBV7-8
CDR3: CASRLRDSNQPQHF
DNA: TGTGCCAGCAGGCTCAGGGACAGTAATCAGCCCCAGCATTTT

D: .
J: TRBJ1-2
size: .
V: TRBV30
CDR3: CAWSVSPGYTF
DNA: TGTGCCTGGAGTGTTAGTCCGGGCTACACCTTC

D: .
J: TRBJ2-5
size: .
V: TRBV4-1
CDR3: CASSSRDSQETQYF
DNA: TGCGCCAGCAGCTCCCGGGACTCCCAAGAGACCCAGTACTTC

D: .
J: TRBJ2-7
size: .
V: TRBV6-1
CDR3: CASRDTGLGSYEQYF
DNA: TGTGCCAGCAGGGATACAGGGCTGGGGTCCTACGAGCAGTACTTC

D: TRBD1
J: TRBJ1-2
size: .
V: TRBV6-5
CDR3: CASTRTGGRGYTF
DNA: TGTGCCAGCACTCGGACAGGGGGCCGCGGCTACACCTTC

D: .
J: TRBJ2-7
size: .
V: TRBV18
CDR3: CASSPQASYEQYF
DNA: TGTGCCAGCTCACCCCAGGCTTCCTACGAGCAGTACTTC

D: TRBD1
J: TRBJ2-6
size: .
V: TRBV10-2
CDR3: CASRSGQVPSGANVLTF
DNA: TGCGCCAGTCGGTCGGGACAGGTGCCCTCTGGGGCCAACGTCCTGACTTTC

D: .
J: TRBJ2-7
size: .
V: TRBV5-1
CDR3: CASSLDRISYEQYF
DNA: TGCGCCAGCAGCTTAGACAGGATATCCTACGAGCAGTACTTC

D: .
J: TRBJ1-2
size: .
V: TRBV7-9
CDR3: CASSLGGVENYGYTF
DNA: TGTGCCAGCAGTTTGGGAGGGGTAGAAAACTATGGCTACACCTTC

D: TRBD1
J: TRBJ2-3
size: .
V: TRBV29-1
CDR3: CSVEGTGGEHTDTQYF
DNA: TGCAGCGTTGAAGGTACAGGGGGAGAACACACAGATACGCAGTATTTT

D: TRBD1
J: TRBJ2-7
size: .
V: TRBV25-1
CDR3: CASRGVGQVSYEQYF
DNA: TGTGCCAGCAGGGGGGTCGGACAGGTCTCCTACGAGCAGTACTTC

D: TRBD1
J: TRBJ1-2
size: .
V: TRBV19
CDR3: CASSIAWTGGLLRSGYTF
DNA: TGTGCCAGTAGTATAGCCTGGACAGGGGGCCTCCTCCGTAGTGGCTACACCTTC

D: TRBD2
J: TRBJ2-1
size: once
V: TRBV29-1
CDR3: CSVVTSGGPRGEQFF
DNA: TGCAGCGTTGTAACTAGCGGGGGCCCCCGGGGTGAGCAGTTCTTC

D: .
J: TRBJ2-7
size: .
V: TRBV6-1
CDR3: CASSEGTDYEQYF
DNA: TGTGCCAGCAGTGAAGGGACAGACTACGAGCAGTACTTC

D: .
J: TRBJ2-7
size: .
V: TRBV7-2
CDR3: CASSFGQSSYEQYF
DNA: TGTGCCAGCAGCTTCGGACAGAGTTCCTACGAGCAGTACTTC

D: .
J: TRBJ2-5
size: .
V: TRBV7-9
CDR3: CASSLGLWETQYF
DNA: TGTGCCAGCAGCTTAGGACTCTGGGAGACCCAGTACTTC

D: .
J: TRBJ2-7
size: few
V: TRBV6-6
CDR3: CASSKQVHEQYF
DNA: TGTGCCAGCAGTAAACAGGTCCACGAGCAGTACTTC

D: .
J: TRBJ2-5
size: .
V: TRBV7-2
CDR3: CASSLARQGRETQYF
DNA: TGTGCCAGCAGCTTAGCGAGGCAGGGCCGAGAGACCCAGTACTTC

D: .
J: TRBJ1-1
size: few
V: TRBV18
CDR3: CASSPGGIGKTEAFF
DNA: TGTGCCAGCTCACCAGGGGGCATTGGAAAAACTGAAGCTTTCTTT

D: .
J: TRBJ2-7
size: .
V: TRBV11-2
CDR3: CASRLGASYEQYF
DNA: TGTGCCAGCAGGCTGGGAGCCTCCTACGAGCAGTACTTC

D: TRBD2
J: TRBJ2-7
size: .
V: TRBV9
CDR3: CASSVAGGGSYEQYF
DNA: TGTGCCAGCAGCGTAGCCGGCGGGGGGTCCTACGAGCAGTACTTC

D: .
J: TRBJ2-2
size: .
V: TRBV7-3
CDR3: CASSLRGRTDTGELFF
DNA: TGTGCCAGCAGCTTAAGGGGCCGGACAGACACCGGGGAGCTGTTTTTT

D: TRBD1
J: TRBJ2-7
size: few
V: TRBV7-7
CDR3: CASSLVQGAEEQYF
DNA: TGTGCTAGCAGCTTAGTACAGGGGGCTGAAGAGCAGTACTTC

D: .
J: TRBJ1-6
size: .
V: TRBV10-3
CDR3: CAISEGGLSYNSPLHF
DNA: TGTGCCATCAGTGAGGGGGGCCTCTCCTATAATTCACCCCTCCACTTT

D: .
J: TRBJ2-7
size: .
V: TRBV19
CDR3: CASSTLPGPYEQYF
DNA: TGTGCCAGTAGTACCCTCCCTGGCCCCTACGAGCAGTACTTC

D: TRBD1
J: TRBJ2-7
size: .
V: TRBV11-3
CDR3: CASSPGDRGRHEQYF
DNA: TGTGCCAGCAGCCCAGGGGACAGGGGGCGTCACGAGCAGTACTTC

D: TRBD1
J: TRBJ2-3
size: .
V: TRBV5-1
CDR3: CASSLVGQGATDTQYF
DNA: TGCGCCAGCAGCTTGGTCGGACAGGGAGCGACAGATACGCAGTATTTT

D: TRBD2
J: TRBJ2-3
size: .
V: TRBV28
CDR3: CASSLAGQSTDTQYF
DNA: TGTGCCAGCAGCCTAGCGGGACAGAGCACAGATACGCAGTATTTT

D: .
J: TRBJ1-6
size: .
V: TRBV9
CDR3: CASSVGGGSPLHF
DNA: TGTGCCAGCAGCGTAGGCGGCGGCTCACCCCTCCACTTT

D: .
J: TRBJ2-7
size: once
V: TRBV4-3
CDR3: CASSRRLGSEQYF
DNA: TGCGCCAGCAGCCGGAGACTAGGTTCCGAGCAGTACTTC

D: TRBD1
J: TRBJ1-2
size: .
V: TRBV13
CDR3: CASSTMGQGAEGYTF
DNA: TGTGCCAGCAGCACCATGGGACAGGGGGCTGAGGGCTACACCTTC

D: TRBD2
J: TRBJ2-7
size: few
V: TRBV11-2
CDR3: CASRSLAGGLGEQYF
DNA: TGTGCCAGCAGATCTCTAGCGGGGGGGCTTGGCGAGCAGTACTTC

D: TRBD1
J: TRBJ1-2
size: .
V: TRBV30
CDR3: CAWSVRAGRGRNHGYTF
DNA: TGTGCCTGGAGTGTACGTGCCGGGAGGGGGCGCAATCATGGCTACACCTTC

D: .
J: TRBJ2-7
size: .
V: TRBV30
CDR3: CAWSYPEAWVHSYEQYF
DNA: TGTGCCTGGAGTTACCCCGAGGCCTGGGTCCACTCCTACGAGCAGTACTTC

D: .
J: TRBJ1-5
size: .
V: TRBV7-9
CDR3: CASIFSTLAFGGNQPQHF
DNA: TGTGCCAGCATCTTCTCAACTTTAGCGTTTGGGGGCAATCAGCCCCAGCATTTT

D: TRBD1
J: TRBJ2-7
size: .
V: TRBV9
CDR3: CASSVRTGYYEQYF
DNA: TGTGCCAGCAGCGTAAGGACAGGGTACTACGAGCAGTACTTC

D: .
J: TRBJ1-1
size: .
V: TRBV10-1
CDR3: CASSGQSNTEAFF
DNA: TGCGCCAGCAGTGGGCAGTCGAACACTGAAGCTTTCTTT

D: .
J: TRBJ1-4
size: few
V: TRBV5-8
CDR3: CASGTPTATNEKLFF
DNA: TGTGCCAGCGGTACCCCGACAGCAACTAATGAAAAACTGTTTTTT

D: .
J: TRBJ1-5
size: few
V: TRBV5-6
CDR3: CASSFRQAYSNQPQHF
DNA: TGTGCCAGCAGCTTTCGACAGGCTTATAGCAATCAGCCCCAGCATTTT

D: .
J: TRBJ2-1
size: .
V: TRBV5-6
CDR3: CASSLVGLEQFF
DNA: TGTGCCAGCAGCTTGGTTGGGCTTGAGCAGTTCTTC

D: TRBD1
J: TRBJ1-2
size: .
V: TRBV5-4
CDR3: CASSLPGTGRLSGYTF
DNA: TGTGCCAGCAGCTTGCCGGGGACAGGGAGGTTAAGTGGCTACACCTTC

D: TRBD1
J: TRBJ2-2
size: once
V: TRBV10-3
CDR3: CAISDRDRASGELFF
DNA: TGTGCCATCAGCGACCGGGACAGGGCTTCCGGGGAGCTGTTTTTT

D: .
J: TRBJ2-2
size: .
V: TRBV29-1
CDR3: CSVEGRDSNTGELFF
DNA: TGCAGCGTTGAAGGGAGGGACAGTAACACCGGGGAGCTGTTTTTT

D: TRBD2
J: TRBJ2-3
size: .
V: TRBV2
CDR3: CASRAGTSGTQYF
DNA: TGTGCCAGCAGGGCCGGGACTAGCGGGACGCAGTATTTT

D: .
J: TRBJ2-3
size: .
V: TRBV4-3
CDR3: CASSQDPRTDTQYF
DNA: TGCGCCAGCAGCCAAGACCCCCGGACAGATACGCAGTATTTT

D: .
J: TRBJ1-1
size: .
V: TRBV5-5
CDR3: CASSLRGEWTEAFF
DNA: TGTGCCAGCAGCTTGCGCGGGGAGTGGACTGAAGCTTTCTTT

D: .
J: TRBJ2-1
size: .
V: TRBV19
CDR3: CASSPDKKHPFF
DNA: TGTGCCAGTAGTCCGGACAAAAAACACCCATTCTTC

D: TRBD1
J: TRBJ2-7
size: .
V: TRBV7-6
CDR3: CASSSLQGAGYEQYF
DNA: TGTGCCAGCAGCTCCCTTCAGGGGGCTGGCTACGAGCAGTACTTC

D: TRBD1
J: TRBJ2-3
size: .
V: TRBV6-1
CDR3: CASSEGERQGLHTDTQYF
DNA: TGTGCCAGCAGTGAAGGGGAGAGACAGGGGCTTCACACGGATACGCAGTATTTT